A selection of T cell receptor beta chains follows, all from one sample in a study of T cell changes during pregnancy in multiple sclerosis. TCRdb keeps only in-frame clones here, not all; method: immunoSEQ multiplex PCR. The sample has around 16,000 clones, 65% to 90% seen once. The input for sequencing was CD8+ T cells from peripheral blood mononuclear cells, taken after pregnancy. These receptors came from a female donor in good health, enrolled as a control in a pregnancy study. Each CDR3 is given with its conserved first and last residue. The order of the fields is D gene, J gene, V gene, clone size, CDR3 DNA, CDR3 protein. D genes are given only for firm matches. The size field is filled for only some rows; it gives once, few, many or a size class.

TRBD1 TRBJ2-6 TRBV6-1 NA TGTGCCAGCAGGACAGGGTCTGGGGCCAACGTCCTGACTTTC CASRTGSGANVLTF
TRBD2 TRBJ2-7 TRBV7-2 NA TGTGCCAGCAGCACCTTTAGCGGGTCCCGCTCCTACGAGCAGTACTTC CASSTFSGSRSYEQYF
NA TRBJ2-7 TRBV5-4 NA TGTGCCAGCAGCCCCGGGTTCAGCAGCCCCTACGAGCAGTACTTC CASSPGFSSPYEQYF
TRBD2 TRBJ2-7 TRBV15 NA TGTGCCACCAGCGAAGACCCTTTTCGAGCGGGGGTCTACGAGCAGTACTTC CATSEDPFRAGVYEQYF
TRBD1 TRBJ1-5 TRBV6-6 NA TGTGCCAGCAGTCGAGGGACAGGGGATCAGCCCCAGCATTTT CASSRGTGDQPQHF
NA TRBJ2-1 TRBV7-2 NA TGTGCCAGCACCCGGGGTAGCGGCCTTAAGCGGTTCTTC CASTRGSGLKRFF
TRBD1 TRBJ1-1 TRBV6-1 NA TGTGCCAGCAGTGAACAGACAGGGAATCCCACTGAAGCTTTCTTT CASSEQTGNPTEAFF
NA TRBJ2-3 TRBV7-3 NA TGTGCCAGCAGCCCAACTCCCGGGACTGGGGGGGATACGCAGTATTTT CASSPTPGTGGDTQYF
TRBD1 TRBJ1-1 TRBV11-1 NA TGTGCCAGCAAGGGACAGATAGTCGATTTCGAGAACACTGAAGCTTTCTTT CASKGQIVDFENTEAFF
NA TRBJ1-1 TRBV25-1 many TGTGCCAGCAGTGACGAGGGTGAGGTAGATGAAGCTTTCTTT CASSDEGEVDEAFF
NA TRBJ2-1 TRBV5-1 NA TGCGCCAGCAGCTTGCTTGGAGAGAGCTCCTACAATGAGCAGTTCTTC CASSLLGESSYNEQFF
NA TRBJ2-7 TRBV5-5 NA TGTGCCAGCAGCTTGGCAGGGGTGGGCTACGAGCAGTACTTC CASSLAGVGYEQYF
NA TRBJ2-7 TRBV5-1 NA TGCGCCAGCAGCTTTGGCAGTTCAGGGTCCTACGAGCAGTACTTC CASSFGSSGSYEQYF
NA TRBJ2-1 TRBV6-5 NA TGTGCCAGCAGTGTCCCAGTAGGCGGCTACAATGAGCAGTTCTTC CASSVPVGGYNEQFF
TRBD2 TRBJ2-1 TRBV19 NA TGTGCCAGTAGTATAGTGCGGGAGGGGTGGAATGAGCAGTTCTTC CASSIVREGWNEQFF
NA TRBJ1-1 TRBV6-1 many TGTGCCAGCAGTACCCGAGGGACTGAAGCTTTCTTT CASSTRGTEAFF
NA TRBJ2-7 TRBV28 NA TGTGCCAGCTCTAACTACGAGCAGTACTTC CASSNYEQYF
TRBD2 TRBJ2-3 TRBV6-4 few TGTGCCAGCAGTGCTGCGGGAGGCACAGATACGCAGTATTTT CASSAAGGTDTQYF
TRBD1 TRBJ1-2 TRBV7-8 NA TGTGCCAGCAGCTTAGAGACAGGGGTCCCCTCTAGGGGCTACACCTTC CASSLETGVPSRGYTF
NA TRBJ1-6 TRBV9 NA TGTGCCAGCAGCGTAGGAAAAAGGGGTTCACCCCTCCACTTT CASSVGKRGSPLHF
TRBD1 TRBJ2-7 TRBV7-9 NA TGTGCCAGCAGCGACACAGGGGTGGACGAGCAGTACTTC CASSDTGVDEQYF
TRBD1 TRBJ1-5 TRBV30 NA TGTGCCTGGAGTGTAGCGACAGGGAATCAGCCCCAGCATTTT CAWSVATGNQPQHF
TRBD1 TRBJ2-7 TRBV5-8 NA TGTGCCAGCAGCTGGGGCGGGGGACAGGGACCCGTTAGGTCCTACGAGCAGTACTTC CASSWGGGQGPVRSYEQYF
NA TRBJ1-1 TRBV27 NA TGTGCCAGCAGACCTACTGAGGGTAACACTGAAGCTTTCTTT CASRPTEGNTEAFF
NA TRBJ1-1 TRBV10-1 NA TGCGCCAGCAGTCCGGTGCCGGACATGAACACTGAAGCTTTCTTT CASSPVPDMNTEAFF
TRBD2 TRBJ2-3 TRBV10-1 once TGCGCCAGCAGCGATCCTGGGACTAGCGGGAGTAAAGATACGCAGTATTTT CASSDPGTSGSKDTQYF
NA TRBJ1-2 TRBV4-3 medium-sized TGCGCCAGCAGCCCTCCCGGAGGGATCTATGGCTACACCTTC CASSPPGGIYGYTF
TRBD1 TRBJ2-4 TRBV5-6 NA TGTGCCAGCAGCTTAATGACAGGGGGCAAAAACATTCAGTACTTC CASSLMTGGKNIQYF
NA TRBJ2-5 TRBV5-4 NA TGTGCCAGCAGCTCTGACAACCAAGAGACCCAGTACTTC CASSSDNQETQYF
NA TRBJ2-7 TRBV29-1 NA TGCAGCGTTGTTACCGGAGCCTCCTACGAGCAGTACTTC CSVVTGASYEQYF
NA TRBJ2-7 TRBV27 NA TGTGCCAGCAGTTTACAGGCGCTAGTCCCCGGGAGACGGGGAGGCGAGCAGTACTTC CASSLQALVPGRRGGEQYF
TRBD1 TRBJ2-1 TRBV4-1 NA TGCGCCAGCAGCCAAGAGGGACAGGGGCCTTACAATGAGCAGTTCTTC CASSQEGQGPYNEQFF
NA TRBJ2-7 TRBV9 NA TGTGCCAGCAGCCCACAGGGTACGGGGGAGCAGTACTTC CASSPQGTGEQYF
NA TRBJ1-1 TRBV27 NA TGTGCCAGCAGTTTAAAGGAGGGTAGGACTGAAGCTTTCTTT CASSLKEGRTEAFF
NA TRBJ1-5 TRBV11-2 NA TGTGCCAGCAGCCACGACGGACAACACGGCAATCAGCCCCAGCATTTT CASSHDGQHGNQPQHF
NA TRBJ2-2 TRBV25-1 once TGTGCCAACAGGGCCCCGAACACCGGGGAGCTGTTTTTT CANRAPNTGELFF
TRBD2 TRBJ2-7 TRBV6-5 NA TGTGCCAGCAGCTCTTCTAGCGGGGGGGCCTACGAGCAGTACTTC CASSSSSGGAYEQYF
TRBD2 TRBJ2-7 TRBV7-9 once TGTGCCAGCAGCTTAGGAGTGGCGGGACTCCGGGGGGGCGAGCAGTACTTC CASSLGVAGLRGGEQYF
TRBD1 TRBJ1-1 TRBV30 NA TGTGCCTGGACCCCCGGGACAGGAAACACTGAAGCTTTCTTT CAWTPGTGNTEAFF
NA TRBJ1-1 TRBV19 NA TGTGCCAGTAGTGGCCAGGCCATCATGAACACTGAAGCTTTCTTT CASSGQAIMNTEAFF
NA TRBJ1-1 TRBV19 NA TGTGCCAGTAGTATCGGTGGTCCTATGAACACTGAAGCTTTCTTT CASSIGGPMNTEAFF
TRBD1 TRBJ2-5 TRBV28 NA TGTGCCAGCAGTCCGGGGACAGGGAGAGGCCAAGAGACCCAGTACTTC CASSPGTGRGQETQYF
NA TRBJ1-3 TRBV30 once TGTGCCTGGGGAGACTCTGGAAACACCATATATTTT CAWGDSGNTIYF
TRBD2 TRBJ2-7 TRBV19 NA TGTGCCACCGCCGGGGGAGGGATCGACGAGCAGTACTTC CATAGGGIDEQYF
TRBD1 TRBJ2-2 TRBV10-3 NA TGTGCCACCAGGGACAGGGATAGGTCTAACACCGGGGAGCTGTTTTTT CATRDRDRSNTGELFF
TRBD1 TRBJ2-3 TRBV7-8 NA TGTGCCAGCACCTATACAGGGGCCACCACAGATACGCAGTATTTT CASTYTGATTDTQYF
NA TRBJ1-6 TRBV27 NA TGTGCCAGCAGTTTATCGAGCGGGGGGTTTGGTAATTCACCCCTCCACTTT CASSLSSGGFGNSPLHF
TRBD1 TRBJ2-4 TRBV9 NA TGTGCCAGCAGCGGCGACCGGGACAGGGGAAACATTCAGTACTTC CASSGDRDRGNIQYF
NA TRBJ2-2 TRBV4-3 NA TGCGCCAGCAGCCAAGATCCGGGGTTGGGGGAGCTGTTTTTT CASSQDPGLGELFF
NA TRBJ2-3 TRBV2 NA TGTGCCAGCAGTGAAGCTGTCGCCGCGTCGGATACGCAGTATTTT CASSEAVAASDTQYF